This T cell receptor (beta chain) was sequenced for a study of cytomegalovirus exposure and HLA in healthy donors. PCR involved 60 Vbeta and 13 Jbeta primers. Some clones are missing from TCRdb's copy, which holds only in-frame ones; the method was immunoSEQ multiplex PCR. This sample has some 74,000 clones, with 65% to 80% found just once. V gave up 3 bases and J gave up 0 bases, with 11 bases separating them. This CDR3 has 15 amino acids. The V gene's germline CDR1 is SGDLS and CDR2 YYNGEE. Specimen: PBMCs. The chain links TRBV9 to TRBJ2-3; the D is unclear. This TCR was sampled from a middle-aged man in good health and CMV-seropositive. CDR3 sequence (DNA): TGTGCCAGCAGCGGTATACTTTCTAGCACAGATACGCAGTATTTT. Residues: CASSGILSSTDTQYF.